The TCR beta chain under discussion was sequenced for a study of low-dose radiotherapy and immunotherapy resistance in tumors. Documented time point: before trial treatment. TRAV- and TRBV-specific primers were used for first-strand cDNA, which covered alpha and beta chains. TCRs underwent about 20 PCR cycles of amplification with a constant-region primer and V-primer adapter. TCRdb called the reads again in MiXCR, with one record for every CDR3 protein. This sample has approximately 90,000 distinct CDR3 sequences, with 18% found just once. The CDR3 has 17 amino acids. V was pared by 4 bases and J by 4 bases, with 12 bases of the junction left unmatched. This clonotype has a count of ten or more.

This rearrangement joins TRBV12-3 or TRBV12-4 to TRBJ2-2; 7 bases agree with TRBD2. The TCR sequence derives from a male donor with prostate cancer. The sequences come from PBMCs, collected before treatment. The CDR3 region is CASSSSPGRGGTGELFF. CDR3 DNA sequence: TGTGCCAGCAGTTCCTCCCCGGGGAGGGGTGGCACCGGGGAGCTGTTTTTT.